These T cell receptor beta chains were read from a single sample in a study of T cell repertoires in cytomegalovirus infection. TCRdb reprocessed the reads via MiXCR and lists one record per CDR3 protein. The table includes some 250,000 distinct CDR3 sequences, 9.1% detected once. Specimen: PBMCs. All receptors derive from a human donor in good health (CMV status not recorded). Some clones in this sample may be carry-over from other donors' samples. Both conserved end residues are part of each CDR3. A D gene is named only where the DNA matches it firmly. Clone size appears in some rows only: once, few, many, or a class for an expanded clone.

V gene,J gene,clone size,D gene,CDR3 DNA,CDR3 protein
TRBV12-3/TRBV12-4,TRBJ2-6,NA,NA,TGTGCCAGGACGCAACCGGGCTCTGGGGCCAACGTCCTGACTTTC,CARTQPGSGANVLTF
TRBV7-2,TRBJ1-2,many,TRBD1,TGTGCCAGCAGAATCAGGGGGGAGGAGTACACCTTC,CASRIRGEEYTF
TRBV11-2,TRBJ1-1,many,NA,TGTGCCAGCACCCTCGGATTGAACACTGAAGCTTTCTTT,CASTLGLNTEAFF
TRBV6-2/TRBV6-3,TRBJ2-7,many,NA,TGTGCCAGCAGTTCCAACCCTCCGGACGGGTACGAGCAGTACTTC,CASSSNPPDGYEQYF
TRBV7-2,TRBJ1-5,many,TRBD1,TGTGCCAGCAGCCTCGTCCCCGGGACAGGGTCGCAGCCCCAGCATTTT,CASSLVPGTGSQPQHF
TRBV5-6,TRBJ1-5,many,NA,TGTGCCAGCAGCTATCTATCGGCCGGGCAGCCCCAGCATTTT,CASSYLSAGQPQHF
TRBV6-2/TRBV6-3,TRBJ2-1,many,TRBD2,TGTGCCAGCAGTTACCTCTGGCGGGGGGGCTACAATGAGCAGTTCTTC,CASSYLWRGGYNEQFF
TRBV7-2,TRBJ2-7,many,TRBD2,TGTGCCAGCACCACGGGGGAGGGGATTCGCGAGCAGTACTTC,CASTTGEGIREQYF
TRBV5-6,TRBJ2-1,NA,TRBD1,TGTGCCAGCAGGAGGGGGACAGGGTTGAGTCGCACAAATGAGCAGTTCTTC,CASRRGTGLSRTNEQFF
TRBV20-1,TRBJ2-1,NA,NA,TGCAGTGCCCAGGACACCTACAATGAGCAGTTCTTC,CSAQDTYNEQFF
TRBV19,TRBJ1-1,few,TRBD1,TGTGCCAGTAGCGAGTTCACAGGGGGATACACTGAAGCTTTCTTT,CASSEFTGGYTEAFF
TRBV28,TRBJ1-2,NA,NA,TGTGCCACCCAGTTCCTCCTTAACTATGGCTACACCTTC,CATQFLLNYGYTF
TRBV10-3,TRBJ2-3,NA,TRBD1,TGTGCCATCAGTGAGCGGAAGGGACAGGGGATCACAGATACGCAGTATTTT,CAISERKGQGITDTQYF
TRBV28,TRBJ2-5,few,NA,TGTGCCAGCAGTTTATTAGGTATCCAAGAGACCCAGTACTTC,CASSLLGIQETQYF
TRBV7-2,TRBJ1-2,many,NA,TGTGCCAGCAGCTTAGACATCGGAGGAGCGGCAGGCTTCGGCTACACCTTC,CASSLDIGGAAGFGYTF
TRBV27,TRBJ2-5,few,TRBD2,TGTGCCAGCAGCCCGGGACTAGTGGAGACCCAGTACTTC,CASSPGLVETQYF
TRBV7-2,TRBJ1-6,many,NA,TGTGCCAGCAGCCGAGGACAGACTAATTCACCCCTCCACTTT,CASSRGQTNSPLHF
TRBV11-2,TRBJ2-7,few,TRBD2,TGTGCCAGCAGCCAGCCCAGCGGGAGGGTCTACGAGCAGTACTTC,CASSQPSGRVYEQYF
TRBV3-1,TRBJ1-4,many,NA,TGTGCCAGCAGCCAAGGCAACCGAGGGAAACTGTTTTTT,CASSQGNRGKLFF
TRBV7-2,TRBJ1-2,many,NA,TGTGCCAGCAGCTTAGATAGGGGGTCGAGGGGCTACACCTTC,CASSLDRGSRGYTF
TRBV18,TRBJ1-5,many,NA,TGTGCCAGCTCACGAGGCGGGACTAATGATCAGCCCCAGCATTTT,CASSRGGTNDQPQHF
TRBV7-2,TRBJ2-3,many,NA,TGTGCCAGCAGCTTAGAACCCCGTCGGCGGAGGTCCACAGATACGCAGTATTTT,CASSLEPRRRRSTDTQYF
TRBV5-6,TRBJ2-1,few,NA,TGTGCCAGCACCCAGTACAGGTACGAGAATGAGCAGTTCTTC,CASTQYRYENEQFF
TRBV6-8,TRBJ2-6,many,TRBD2,TGTGCCAGCAACGGGGGGGACTCTGGGGCCAACGTCCTGACTTTC,CASNGGDSGANVLTF
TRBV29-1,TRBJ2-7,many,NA,TGCAGCGTTAGTACAGGGATCGAGCAGTACTTC,CSVSTGIEQYF
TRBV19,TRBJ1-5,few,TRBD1,TGTGCCAGTAGTCCCATGGGCAGGGGGGGTGGCAATCAGCCCCAGCATTTT,CASSPMGRGGGNQPQHF
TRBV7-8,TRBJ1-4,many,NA,TGTGCCAGCAATAAGCGGGGCACGTCTAATGAAAAACTGTTTTTT,CASNKRGTSNEKLFF
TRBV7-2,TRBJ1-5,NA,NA,TGTGCCAGCAGCCGTGCTTCTGGTCAGCCCCAGCATTTT,CASSRASGQPQHF
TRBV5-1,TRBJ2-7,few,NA,TGCGCCAGCAGCTCGGGACTGATTACCTCCTACGAGCAGTACTTC,CASSSGLITSYEQYF
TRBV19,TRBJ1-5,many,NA,TGTGCCAGTAGCCGAGGGAGCGCCCAGCATTTT,CASSRGSAQHF
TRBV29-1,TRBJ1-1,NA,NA,TGCAGCGTTGAGACTCCCCCAACGAACACTGAAGCTTTCTTT,CSVETPPTNTEAFF
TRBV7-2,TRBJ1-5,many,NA,TGTGCCAGCAGCCTTGATCGAGGGGGGGTCGGGCGGCCCCAGCATTTT,CASSLDRGGVGRPQHF